These 28 T cell receptor beta chains came from one sample sequenced in a study of liver allograft versus peripheral blood T cells. Background on the study: T cell receptor repertoires in transplanted livers were compared with those in recipients' peripheral blood.

TCRdb passed the reads through MiXCR, listing each CDR3 protein once. The sample lists roughly 10,000 distinct CDR3 sequences, about 18% occurring once. These receptors were obtained from a human patient who had a liver transplant. Some T cells may be provided by the graft donor.

The chain is built from TRBV20-1 and TRBJ2-1; TRBD2 might be the D (5 bases). The CDR3 totals 13 residues. Germline V gene data show CDR1 as DFQATT and CDR2 as SNEGSKA (reference sequence). Trimming left V 6 bases short and J 10 bases short, with 19 bases between. The CDR3 DNA follows: TGCAGTGCCTCCATAGCGTACCCCTACGAGCAGTTCTTC. Amino acid sequence: CSASIAYPYEQFF.

This clonotype showed up many times. The rearrangement joins TRBV6-5 to TRBJ1-4; TRBD1 is a possible D gene (5 bases). The CDR3 is made up of 12 amino acids. Germline CDR1 and CDR2: MNHEY and SVGAGI. V lost 11 bases to trimming and J lost 7 bases, with 14 bases between them. The CDR3 DNA sequence: TGTGCCTCCAAGGGGTTTCGTGAAAAACTGTTTTTT. This gives the protein CASKGFREKLFF.

This clonotype is medium-sized (0.01 to 0.1%) in the sample. The chain couples TRBV18 to TRBJ2-7, with TRBD2 matching 10 bases. In germline, CDR1 is KGHSH, CDR2 LQKENI. CDR3 length equals 16 residues. Germline trimming cut 3 bases from V and 6 bases from J; bases unmatched to any gene: 11. This chain's CDR3 is CASSPATLAGVFEQYF. In DNA form, the CDR3 reads TGTGCCAGCTCACCCGCCACTCTAGCGGGAGTTTTCGAGCAGTACTTC.

In its sample, this clonotype ranks as medium-sized. The chain uses TRBV6-2 or TRBV6-3 and TRBJ1-2; D call uncertain. CDR3 length: 14 residues. V lost 2 bases to trimming and J lost 4 bases, with 11 bases between them. Germline V CDR1 and CDR2: MNHEY, SVGEGT. CDR3 sequence: CASSYDGRPYGYTF. The DNA of the CDR3 is TGTGCCAGCAGTTACGACGGCCGCCCCTATGGCTACACCTTC.

This clonotype was counted a few times. The CDR3 is CASRSGFGVGTGELFF. The CDR3 coding sequence is TGTGCCAGTAGGTCCGGATTCGGGGTAGGCACCGGGGAGCTGTTTTTT. The genes are TRBV19 and TRBJ2-2, with a weak D call TRBD2 (5 bases). V was clipped by 6 bases and J by 4 bases, with 18 bases between them. This CDR3 contains 16 residues. The germline V gene encodes CDR1 LNHDA and CDR2 SQIVND (reference sequence).

The chain couples TRBV28 to TRBJ1-3; D perhaps matches TRBD1 (5 bases). The V end was cut by 7 bases, the J end by 0 bases, with 10 bases between. The CDR3 totals 14 residues. Germline V CDR1 and CDR2: MDHEN, SYDVKM. The CDR3 protein is CASNKGHSGNTIYF. The CDR3 DNA follows: TGTGCCAGCAACAAGGGGCACTCTGGAAACACCATATATTTT.

The chain combines TRBV9 with TRBJ2-3; 10 nucleotides align to TRBD1. The CDR3 has 15 residues. Losses at the gene ends were 3 bases for V and 3 bases for J; bases not matched to a gene: 4. From germline, CDR1 is SGDLS and CDR2 YYNGEE. The CDR3 coding sequence is TGTGCCAGCAGCGCCCCGGGACAGGGGACAGATACGCAGTATTTT. Its protein is CASSAPGQGTDTQYF.

There are many counts of this clonotype. The chain recombines TRBV27 with TRBJ1-3; D is perhaps TRBD1 (5 bases). The CDR3 consists of 14 residues. The germline V gene has CDR1 MNHEY and CDR2 SMNVEV (reference sequence). V lost 6 bases to trimming and J lost 0 bases, with 9 bases between them. The CDR3 sequence: CASSSGSSGNTIYF. The CDR3, as DNA: TGTGCCAGCAGCTCAGGGAGCTCTGGAAACACCATATATTTT.

This chain links TRBV7-9 with TRBJ2-1; 13 bases map to TRBD2. The CDR3 spans 15 residues. CDR1 and CDR2 (germline): SEHNR, FQNEAQ (reference sequence). The V gene end was trimmed by 0 bases and the J gene end by 7 bases; junction bases not matched to a gene: 0. The CDR3 protein is CASSLALAGGNEQFF. The CDR3 bases are TGTGCCAGCAGCTTAGCACTAGCGGGGGGGAATGAGCAGTTCTTC.

By its share, this clonotype is medium-sized (0.01 to 0.1%). This chain connects TRBV30 to TRBJ2-2, with 9 bases lining up with TRBD1. This CDR3 has 16 residues. Germline V gives CDR1 GTSNPN, CDR2 SVGIG (reference sequence). V was pared by 4 bases and J by 3 bases, with 9 bases of the junction left unmatched. The CDR3 reads CAWNAPGTGYTGELFF. As DNA, the CDR3 is TGTGCCTGGAATGCACCCGGGACAGGGTACACCGGGGAGCTGTTTTTT. Supplemented by reference TRBV30 and TRBJ2-2, the full variable domain reads SQTIHQWPATLVQPVGSPLSLECTVEGTSNPNLYWYRQAAGRGLQLLFYSVGIGQISSEVPQNLSASRPQDRQFILSSKKLLLSDSGFYLCAWNAPGTGYTGELFFGEGSRLTVL.

This clonotype was counted a few times. This chain uses TRBV30 with TRBJ1-5; D gene ambiguous. Germline lookup yields CDR1 GTSNPN and CDR2 SVGIG (reference sequence). CDR3 length: 12 amino acids. V shed 3 bases and J shed 8 bases, with 11 bases lying between them. CDR3 nucleotide sequence: TGTGCCTGGAGCGGGGAGAGGGAGCCCCAGCATTTT. This translates into CAWSGEREPQHF.

In its sample, this clonotype is medium-sized. This chain uses TRBV19 with TRBJ2-2, with D uncertain. This CDR3 spans 14 amino acids. V was pared by 0 bases and J by 1 base, with 3 bases between. Per the germline V gene, CDR1 is LNHDA and CDR2 is SQIVND (reference sequence). CDR3 nucleotide sequence: TGTGCCAGTAGTATAGAGGTGAACACCGGGGAGCTGTTTTTT. Residues: CASSIEVNTGELFF.

In its sample, this clonotype was seen many times. The chain links TRBV16 to TRBJ1-1, with D tentatively TRBD1 (5 bases). CDR3 length equals 13 residues. Deletions cut 0 bases from V and 7 bases from J, with 9 bases between. Germline-derived CDR1 and CDR2 are KGHSY and FQNENV. CDR3 residues: CASSQSTQGEAFF. In nucleotides, the CDR3 is TGTGCCAGCAGCCAATCAACCCAGGGTGAAGCTTTCTTT.

This clonotype was recorded at least ten times. This sequence joins TRBV5-5 and TRBJ1-2; maybe TRBD1 (5 bases). This CDR3 is built from 13 residues. Germline lookup yields CDR1 SGHKS and CDR2 YYEKEE (reference sequence). Trimming removed 3 bases from V and 9 bases from J, with 15 bases in between. The CDR3 loop reads CASSSQALLSYTF. In nucleotides, the CDR3 is TGTGCCAGCAGCTCACAGGCCCTATTGAGCTACACCTTC.

Only a few counts were recorded for this clonotype. This chain joins TRBV12-3 or TRBV12-4 and TRBJ1-6, with 7 nucleotides matching TRBD1. V lost 5 bases and J lost 10; bases outside the gene matches: 11. The CDR3 consists of 15 residues. CDR3 region: CASSPSGRGRSPLHF. DNA of the CDR3: TGTGCCAGCAGTCCCTCGGGCAGGGGGAGGTCACCCCTCCACTTT.

The V gene is TRBV20-1, the J gene TRBJ1-4; a possible D gene is TRBD1 (5 bases). The CDR3 totals 13 residues. V lost 3 bases, J lost 7 bases, and 12 bases lay in between. The V gene's germline CDR1 is DFQATT and CDR2 SNEGSKA (reference sequence). For the CDR3, the DNA is TGCAGTGCTAGCTCGGGGGGTGGTGAAAAACTGTTTTTT. This codes for CSASSGGGEKLFF.

This clonotype was seen a handful of times. The rearrangement joins TRBV7-2 to TRBJ1-2; 7 bases map to TRBD1. The CDR3 is made up of 15 amino acids. Per germline, CDR1 SGHTA and CDR2 FQGNSA. The ends lost 7 bases at V and 8 bases at J; junction bases unmatched: 16. The chain's CDR3 is CASTPPGRGVGGYTF. For the CDR3, the DNA is TGTGCCAGCACCCCGCCCGGCAGGGGGGTTGGGGGCTACACCTTC. Filled out from reference TRBV7-2 and TRBJ1-2, the complete variable domain reads GAGVSQSPSNKVTEKGKDVELRCDPISGHTALYWYRQSLGQGLEFLIYFQGNSAPDKSGLPSDRFSAERTGGSVSTLTIQRTQQEDSAVYLCASTPPGRGVGGYTFGSGTRLTVV.

The rearrangement joins TRBV18 to TRBJ1-5; no definite D call. V was trimmed by 2 bases and J by 0 bases, leaving 11 bases between them. Per germline, CDR1 KGHSH and CDR2 LQKENI. The CDR3 length is 16 residues. The CDR3 DNA reads as TGTGCCAGCTCACCATTTGGCCCGAGTAGCAATCAGCCCCAGCATTTT. This gives the protein CASSPFGPSSNQPQHF.

Relative to its sample, this clonotype is medium-sized. The J gene is TRBJ2-3, the V gene TRBV19, with D unclear. This CDR3 comprises 13 residues. V was pared by 8 bases and J by 2 bases, with 11 bases between. The germline CDR1 and CDR2 sequences are LNHDA and SQIVND (reference sequence). CDR3 region: CASVLSDTDTQYF. In DNA form, the CDR3 reads TGTGCCAGTGTGCTGTCTGACACAGATACGCAGTATTTT.

This clonotype was seen more than once but under ten times. The chain combines TRBV12-3 or TRBV12-4 with TRBJ2-3; 8 positions match TRBD1. Losses at the gene ends were 7 bases for V and 2 bases for J; bases not matched to a gene: 11. This CDR3 region has 16 residues. The CDR3 coding sequence is TGTGCCAGCACGCCAGGGGGCTCAACTTTCACAGATACGCAGTATTTT. It codes for CASTPGGSTFTDTQYF.

This clonotype qualifies as medium-sized. The J gene is TRBJ2-3, the V gene TRBV24-1; 10 bases match TRBD1. V was clipped by 4 bases and J by 7 bases; unmatched bases: 10. CDR1 and CDR2 from the germline V gene are KGHDR and SFDVKD. The CDR3 runs 16 residues. CDR3 nucleotide sequence: TGTGCCACCAGTGACCCCGACAGGGGGCGCGTAAATACGCAGTATTTT. Its protein is CATSDPDRGRVNTQYF.

V usage is TRBV28 and J usage is TRBJ1-1; D unclear. Germline assignment: CDR1 MDHEN and CDR2 SYDVKM. The CDR3 contains 12 residues. The V end lost 4 bases, the J end lost 1 base, and 4 bases lay between the germline ends. CDR3 protein: CASSSQNTEAFF. The CDR3 nucleotides are TGTGCCAGCAGTTCCCAGAACACTGAAGCTTTCTTT.

This clonotype has just one count. The V call is TRBV19, the J call TRBJ1-5; D call uncertain. The CDR3 is 14 residues long. V was shortened by 4 bases and J by 0 bases, with 7 bases between the two germline ends. CDR1 and CDR2 (germline): LNHDA, SQIVND (reference sequence). CDR3 bases: TGTGCCAGTAGTAGCGGGTCTAGCAATCAGCCCCAGCATTTT. It specifies CASSSGSSNQPQHF.

V and J are TRBV20-1 and TRBJ2-7, with D tentatively TRBD2 (6 bases). Germline V gene lookup returns CDR1 DFQATT and CDR2 SNEGSKA (reference sequence). Between the trimmed V and J ends, which lost 3 bases and 2 bases, there was a span of 14 bases. The CDR3 totals 14 residues. In nucleotides, the CDR3 is TGCAGTGCTAGGGTTCGGGGAGGCCCCTACGAGCAGTACTTC. Encoded protein: CSARVRGGPYEQYF.

The CDR3 region is CASSLRGRNQPQHF. The CDR3 bases are TGTGCCAGCAGCTTAAGAGGGCGCAATCAGCCCCAGCATTTT. The J gene is TRBJ1-5, the V gene TRBV5-6, with unresolved D. The germline gives CDR1 SGHDT, CDR2 YYEEEE. There are 14 residues in the CDR3. V was cut by 2 bases and J by 2 bases, with 8 bases left in between.

This chain links TRBV6-5 with TRBJ1-3; tentative D call: TRBD1 (5 bases). This CDR3 region has 14 residues. Germline CDR1 MNHEY, CDR2 SVGAGI. Trimming stripped 5 bases from V and 4 bases from J, with 12 bases between. CDR3: CASSMGLRGNTIYF. Written as DNA, the CDR3 is TGTGCCAGCAGTATGGGGCTACGGGGAAACACCATATATTTT.

This clonotype has just a few counts. The chain couples TRBV12-3 or TRBV12-4 to TRBJ1-1; possible D gene TRBD1, 5 bases. CDR3 length: 14 residues. Between the trimmed V and J ends, which lost 2 bases and 5 bases, there was a span of 12 bases. The CDR3 nucleotides read TGTGCCAGCAGTTTACGAGGGGTCGAGACTGAAGCTTTCTTT. Residues: CASSLRGVETEAFF.

The chain joins TRBV20-1 to TRBJ2-3; 12 bases match TRBD2. CDR1 and CDR2 (germline): DFQATT, SNEGSKA (reference sequence). This CDR3 is 13 amino acids long. The V and J ends lost 8 bases and 6 bases, in that order; junction bases with no gene match: 6. CDR3 region: CSRLAGDGDTQYF. Here the CDR3 DNA reads TGCAGTCGACTAGCGGGGGATGGCGATACGCAGTATTTT.